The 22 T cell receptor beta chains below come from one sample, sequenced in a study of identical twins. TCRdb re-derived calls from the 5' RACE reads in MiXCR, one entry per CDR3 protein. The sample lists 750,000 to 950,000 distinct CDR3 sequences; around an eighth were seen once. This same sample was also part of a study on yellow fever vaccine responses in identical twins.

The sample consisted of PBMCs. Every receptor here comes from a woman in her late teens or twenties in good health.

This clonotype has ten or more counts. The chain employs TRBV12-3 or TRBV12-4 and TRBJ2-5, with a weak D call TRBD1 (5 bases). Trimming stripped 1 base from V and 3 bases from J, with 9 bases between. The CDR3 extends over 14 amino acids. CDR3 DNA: TGTGCCAGCAGTTTAGAAAGCAGGGAAGAGACCCAGTACTTC. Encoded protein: CASSLESREETQYF.

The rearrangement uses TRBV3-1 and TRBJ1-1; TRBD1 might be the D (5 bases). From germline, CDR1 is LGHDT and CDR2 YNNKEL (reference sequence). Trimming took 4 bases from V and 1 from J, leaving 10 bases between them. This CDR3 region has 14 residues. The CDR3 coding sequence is TGTGCCAGCAGCCCGACAGTGGGGAACACTGAAGCTTTCTTT. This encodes CASSPTVGNTEAFF.

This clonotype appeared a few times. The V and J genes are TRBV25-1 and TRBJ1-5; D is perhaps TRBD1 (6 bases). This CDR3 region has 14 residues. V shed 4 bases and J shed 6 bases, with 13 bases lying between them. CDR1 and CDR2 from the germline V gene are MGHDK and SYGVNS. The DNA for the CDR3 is TGTGCCAGCAGTGCTTACAGGGTTCGTCAGCCCCAGCATTTT. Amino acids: CASSAYRVRQPQHF.

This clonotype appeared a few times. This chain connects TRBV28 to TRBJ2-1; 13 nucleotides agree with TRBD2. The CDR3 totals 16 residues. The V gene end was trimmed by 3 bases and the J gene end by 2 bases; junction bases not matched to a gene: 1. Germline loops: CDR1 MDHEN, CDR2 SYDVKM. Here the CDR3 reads CASSFGLAGAYNEQFF. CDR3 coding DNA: TGTGCCAGCAGTTTCGGACTAGCGGGAGCCTACAATGAGCAGTTCTTC.

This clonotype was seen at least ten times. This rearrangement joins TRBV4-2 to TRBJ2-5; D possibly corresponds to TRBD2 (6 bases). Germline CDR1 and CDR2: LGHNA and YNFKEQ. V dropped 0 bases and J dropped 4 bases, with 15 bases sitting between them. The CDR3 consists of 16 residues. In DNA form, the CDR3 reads TGTGCCAGCAGCCAAGATTCGGCGGGGCTCGGAGAGACCCAGTACTTC. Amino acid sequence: CASSQDSAGLGETQYF.

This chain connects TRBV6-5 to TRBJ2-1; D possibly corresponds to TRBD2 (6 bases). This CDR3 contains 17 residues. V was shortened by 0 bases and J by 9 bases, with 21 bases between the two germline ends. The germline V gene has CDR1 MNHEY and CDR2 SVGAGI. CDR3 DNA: TGTGCCAGCAGTTACTCGGGTCCGGGGGTACACTCGGGTGAGCAGTTCTTC. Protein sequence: CASSYSGPGVHSGEQFF.

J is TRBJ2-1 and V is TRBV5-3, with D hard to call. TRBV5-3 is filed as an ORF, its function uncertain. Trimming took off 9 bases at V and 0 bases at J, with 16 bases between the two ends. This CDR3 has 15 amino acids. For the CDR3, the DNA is TGTGCCATCGGACCCGGGCCCAGCTCCTACAATGAGCAGTTCTTC. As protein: CAIGPGPSSYNEQFF.

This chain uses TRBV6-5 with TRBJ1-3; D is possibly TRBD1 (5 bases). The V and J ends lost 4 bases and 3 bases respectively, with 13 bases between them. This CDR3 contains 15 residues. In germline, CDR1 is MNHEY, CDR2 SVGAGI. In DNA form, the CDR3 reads TGTGCCAGCAGTTCCGGGGCCTCGGGTGGAAACACCATATATTTT. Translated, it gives CASSSGASGGNTIYF.

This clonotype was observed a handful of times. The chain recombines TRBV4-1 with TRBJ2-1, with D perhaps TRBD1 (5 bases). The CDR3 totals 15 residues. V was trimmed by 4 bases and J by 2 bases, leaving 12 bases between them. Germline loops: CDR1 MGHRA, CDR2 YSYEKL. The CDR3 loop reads CASSPTGPPYNEQFF. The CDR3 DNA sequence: TGCGCCAGCAGCCCTACAGGTCCCCCCTACAATGAGCAGTTCTTC.

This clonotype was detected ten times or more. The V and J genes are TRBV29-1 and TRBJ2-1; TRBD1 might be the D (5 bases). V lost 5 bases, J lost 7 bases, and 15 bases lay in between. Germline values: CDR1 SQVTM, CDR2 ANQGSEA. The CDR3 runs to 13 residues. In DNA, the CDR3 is TGCAGCGTTCAGTCCAGGGCGACGAATGAGCAGTTCTTC. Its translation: CSVQSRATNEQFF.

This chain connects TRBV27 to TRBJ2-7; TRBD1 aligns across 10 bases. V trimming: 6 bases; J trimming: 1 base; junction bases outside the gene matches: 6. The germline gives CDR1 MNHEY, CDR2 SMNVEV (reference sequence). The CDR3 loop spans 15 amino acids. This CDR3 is CASSGLGQGSYEQYF. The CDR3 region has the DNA TGTGCCAGCAGCGGGTTGGGACAGGGGTCCTACGAGCAGTACTTC.

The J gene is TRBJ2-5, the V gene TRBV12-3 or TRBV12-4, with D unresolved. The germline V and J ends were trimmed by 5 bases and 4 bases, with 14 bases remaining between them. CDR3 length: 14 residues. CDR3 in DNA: TGTGCCAGCAGTGACCCACCTAATGGAGAGACCCAGTACTTC. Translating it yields CASSDPPNGETQYF.

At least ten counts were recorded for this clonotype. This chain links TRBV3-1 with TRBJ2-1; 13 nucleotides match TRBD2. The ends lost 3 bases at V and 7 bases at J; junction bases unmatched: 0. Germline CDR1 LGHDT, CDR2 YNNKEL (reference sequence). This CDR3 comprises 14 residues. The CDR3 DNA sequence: TGTGCCAGCAGCCAGGGACTAGCGGGGAATGAGCAGTTCTTC. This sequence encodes CASSQGLAGNEQFF.

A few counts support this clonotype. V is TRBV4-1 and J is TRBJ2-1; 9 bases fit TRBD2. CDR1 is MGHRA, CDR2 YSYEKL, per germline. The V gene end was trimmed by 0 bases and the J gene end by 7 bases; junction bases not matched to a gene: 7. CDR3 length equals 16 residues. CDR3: CASSQDWIAGVNEQFF. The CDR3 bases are TGCGCCAGCAGCCAAGATTGGATAGCGGGGGTGAATGAGCAGTTCTTC.

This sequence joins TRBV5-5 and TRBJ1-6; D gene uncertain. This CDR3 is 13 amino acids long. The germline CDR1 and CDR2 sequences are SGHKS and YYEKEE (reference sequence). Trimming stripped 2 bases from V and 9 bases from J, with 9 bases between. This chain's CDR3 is CASSFPESSPLHF. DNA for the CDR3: TGTGCCAGCAGCTTCCCAGAGAGTTCACCCCTCCACTTT.

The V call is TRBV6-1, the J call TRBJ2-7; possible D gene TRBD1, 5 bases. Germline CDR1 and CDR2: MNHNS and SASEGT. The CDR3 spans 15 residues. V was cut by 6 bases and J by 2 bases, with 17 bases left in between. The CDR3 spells CASSNDRAYPYEQYF. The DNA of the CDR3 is TGTGCCAGCAGCAATGACAGAGCATATCCCTACGAGCAGTACTTC.

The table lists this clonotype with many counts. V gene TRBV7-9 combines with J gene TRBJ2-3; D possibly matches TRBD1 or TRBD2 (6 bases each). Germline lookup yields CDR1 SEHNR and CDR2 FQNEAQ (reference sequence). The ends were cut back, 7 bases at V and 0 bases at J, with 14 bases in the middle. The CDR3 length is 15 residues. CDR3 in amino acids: CASNRRGTSTDTQYF. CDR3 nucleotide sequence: TGTGCCAGCAATCGGAGGGGGACTAGCACAGATACGCAGTATTTT. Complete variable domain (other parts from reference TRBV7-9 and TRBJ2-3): DTGVSQNPRHKITKRGQNVTFRCDPISEHNRLYWYRQTLGQGPEFLTYFQNEAQLEKSRLLSDRFSAERPKGSFSTLEIQRTEQGDSAMYLCASNRRGTSTDTQYFGPGTRLTVL.

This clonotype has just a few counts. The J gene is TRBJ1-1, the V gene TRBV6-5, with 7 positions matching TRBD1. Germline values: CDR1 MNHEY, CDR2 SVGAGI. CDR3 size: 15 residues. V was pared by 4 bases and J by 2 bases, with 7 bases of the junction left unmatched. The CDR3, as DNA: TGTGCCAGCAGTTTGACAGGGACACAAAACACTGAAGCTTTCTTT. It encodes CASSLTGTQNTEAFF.

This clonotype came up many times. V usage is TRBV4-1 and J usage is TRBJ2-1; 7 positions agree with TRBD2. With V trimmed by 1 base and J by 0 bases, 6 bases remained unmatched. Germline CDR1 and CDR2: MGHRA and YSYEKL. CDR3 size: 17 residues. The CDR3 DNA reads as TGCGCCAGCAGCCAAGGGACGGGGGGAACCTCCTACAATGAGCAGTTCTTC. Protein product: CASSQGTGGTSYNEQFF.

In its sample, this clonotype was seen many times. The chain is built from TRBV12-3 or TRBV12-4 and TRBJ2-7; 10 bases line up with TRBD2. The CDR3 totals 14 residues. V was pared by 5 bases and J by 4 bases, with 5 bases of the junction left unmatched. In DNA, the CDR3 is TGTGCCAGCAGTAGGACTAGCGGCGATTACGAGCAGTACTTC. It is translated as CASSRTSGDYEQYF.

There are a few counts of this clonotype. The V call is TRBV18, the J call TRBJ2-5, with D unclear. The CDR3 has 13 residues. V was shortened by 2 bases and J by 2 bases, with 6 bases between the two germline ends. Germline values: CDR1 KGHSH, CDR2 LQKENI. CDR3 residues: CASSPREQETQYF. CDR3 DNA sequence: TGTGCCAGCTCACCAAGGGAACAAGAGACCCAGTACTTC.

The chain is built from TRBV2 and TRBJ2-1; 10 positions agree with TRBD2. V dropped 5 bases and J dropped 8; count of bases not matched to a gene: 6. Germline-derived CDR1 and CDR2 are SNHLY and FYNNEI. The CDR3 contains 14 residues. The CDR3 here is CASSSGRAPDEQFF. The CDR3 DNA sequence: TGTGCCAGCAGTAGCGGGAGGGCCCCCGATGAGCAGTTCTTC.